This T cell receptor (beta chain) was recovered during a study of T cell responses to AZD1222 COVID-19 vaccine. Whole-study results and caveats: Seropositive AZD1222 recipients at baseline numbered only six or seven.

Germline values: CDR1 SQVTM, CDR2 ANQGSEA. V lost 2 bases to trimming and J lost 1 base, with 10 bases between them. The CDR3 length is 14 residues. Generated by immunoSEQ multiplex PCR, the TCRdb table keeps only in-frame clones and is missing some. The top ten hold roughly 7% of the sample, which has tens of thousands of clones, 85% to 90% seen once. Comments on this clone: The antigen is not known.

The sequence derives from an adult in good health. Source: peripheral blood, taken on day 0 of AZD1222 vaccination. This chain links TRBV29-1 with TRBJ2-3, with a tentative D call TRBD1 (6 bases). The CDR3 DNA follows: TGCAGCGTTGAAACGCGACAGGGCACAGATACGCAGTATTTT. Its protein is CSVETRQGTDTQYF.